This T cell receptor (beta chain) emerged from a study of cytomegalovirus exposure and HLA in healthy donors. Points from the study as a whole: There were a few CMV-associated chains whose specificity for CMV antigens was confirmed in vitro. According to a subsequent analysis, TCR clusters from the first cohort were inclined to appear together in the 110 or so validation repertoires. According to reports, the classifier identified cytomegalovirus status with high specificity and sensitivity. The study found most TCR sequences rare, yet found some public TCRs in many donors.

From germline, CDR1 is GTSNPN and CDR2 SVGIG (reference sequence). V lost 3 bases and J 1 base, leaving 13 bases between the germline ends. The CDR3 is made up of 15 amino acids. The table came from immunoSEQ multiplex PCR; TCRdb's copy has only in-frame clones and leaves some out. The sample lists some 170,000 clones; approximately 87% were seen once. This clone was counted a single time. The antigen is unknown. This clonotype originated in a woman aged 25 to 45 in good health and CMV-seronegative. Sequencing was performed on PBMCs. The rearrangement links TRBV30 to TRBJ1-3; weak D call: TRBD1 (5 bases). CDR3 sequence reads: CAWSRQSASGNTIYF. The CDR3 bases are TGTGCCTGGAGCAGACAGTCGGCATCTGGAAACACCATATATTTT.